The subject of this entry is one T cell receptor (beta chain). Under the authors' procedure: Reference gene primer amplification gave estimated nucleated cell counts. Generated by immunoSEQ multiplex PCR, the TCRdb table keeps only in-frame clones and is missing some. The V and J calls and the clone size are those of that table, but D and trimming were determined from the DNA. The table shows 140,000 to 150,000 clones, with 88% occurring only once. The sample originates from a study of blood T cell repertoires in COVID-19. V lost 3 bases and J lost 7, with 9 bases in between. The CDR3 contains 12 residues. The germline gives CDR1 SGHTA, CDR2 FQGNSA.

The sequence was obtained from a human donor in a cohort sampled during active COVID-19. Sequencing used peripheral blood. The chain is built from TRBV7-2 and TRBJ1-2, with no clear D. The CDR3 coding sequence is TGTGCCAGCAGCTTTGAGGGTCGTGGCTACACCTTC. Its protein is CASSFEGRGYTF.